Shown below are 26 T cell receptor beta chains from a single sample sequenced in a study of T cells after yellow fever vaccination. TCRdb recomputed calls from the 5' RACE reads with MiXCR, one row per CDR3 protein. The repertoire holds around 400,000 distinct CDR3 sequences, with around a tenth as singletons. Here the sequenced sample was PBMCs, taken on the day of the first yellow fever vaccination. The receptors come from a man in his late teens or twenties who received the YFV17D yellow fever vaccine.

There are a few counts of this clonotype. The chain joins TRBV6-5 to TRBJ2-3; D is unresolved. CDR3 length: 13 residues. V dropped 3 bases and J dropped 10 bases, with 14 bases sitting between them. Germline V gives CDR1 MNHEY, CDR2 SVGAGI. DNA of the CDR3: TGTGCCAGCAGTTATCTAGACGGTCATGCGCAGTATTTT. It encodes CASSYLDGHAQYF.

This clonotype showed up just a few times. This rearrangement joins TRBV9 to TRBJ2-5, with a possible D match to TRBD1 (6 bases). The CDR3 consists of 14 residues. V lost 3 bases to trimming and J lost 3 bases, with 12 bases between them. The germline V gene encodes CDR1 SGDLS and CDR2 YYNGEE. Here the CDR3 reads CASSAQGIEETQYF. The CDR3 coding sequence is TGTGCCAGCAGCGCACAGGGAATTGAAGAGACCCAGTACTTC.

This clonotype was counted between two and nine times. V gene TRBV5-1 combines with J gene TRBJ2-2; D gene uncertain. Looked up from germline, CDR1 is SGHRS and CDR2 is YFSETQ. V was cut by 6 bases and J by 0 bases, with 15 bases left in between. The CDR3 is made up of 16 amino acids. CDR3 sequence (DNA): TGCGCCAGCACCCCCGGTGGCTCAACGAACACCGGGGAGCTGTTTTTT. It specifies CASTPGGSTNTGELFF.

This clonotype was seen more than once but under ten times. The chain recombines TRBV18 with TRBJ1-1, with unresolved D. The CDR3 runs to 13 residues. Germline V gene data show CDR1 as KGHSH and CDR2 as LQKENI. Trimming pared 6 bases from V and 6 bases from J, leaving 14 bases between. The CDR3 DNA reads TGTGCCAGCTCCCGGGGAGGGTCCGCTGAAGCTTTCTTT. It is translated as CASSRGGSAEAFF.

This clonotype was seen at least ten times. V and J are TRBV11-2 and TRBJ2-1, with a tentative D call TRBD2 (6 bases). With 2 bases removed from V and 3 bases from J, the gap between germline ends came to 17 bases. Germline V gives CDR1 SGHAT, CDR2 FQNNGV. The CDR3 sequence is 17 residues long. The chain's CDR3 is CASSLSFSLTSYNEQFF. The DNA of the CDR3 is TGTGCCAGCAGCTTATCATTTTCCCTGACTAGCTACAATGAGCAGTTCTTC.

This sequence joins TRBV18 and TRBJ1-1, with D perhaps TRBD1 (5 bases). Germline lookup yields CDR1 KGHSH and CDR2 LQKENI. Trimming removed 6 bases from V and 8 bases from J, with 16 bases in between. The CDR3 length is 13 residues. CDR3 DNA: TGTGCCAGCTCGCCGTACGGTGGGGGAGAAGCTTTCTTT. Protein sequence: CASSPYGGGEAFF.

The chain carries TRBV5-1 and TRBJ2-1, with 9 positions matching TRBD2. The CDR3 covers 15 residues. Germline-derived CDR1 and CDR2 are SGHRS and YFSETQ. The V segment lost 4 bases and the J segment 5 bases; nucleotides outside the gene matches: 7. CDR3 protein: CASSQIAGENNEQFF. In DNA form, the CDR3 reads TGCGCCAGCAGCCAAATAGCGGGGGAAAACAATGAGCAGTTCTTC.

The chain is built from TRBV20-1 and TRBJ1-4; D possibly corresponds to TRBD1 (6 bases). V was pared by 1 base and J by 2 bases, with 8 bases between. Germline V lookup: CDR1 DFQATT, CDR2 SNEGSKA (reference sequence). The CDR3 has 14 amino acids. CDR3 loop: CSARVQGTNEKLFF. The CDR3 region has the DNA TGCAGTGCTAGAGTGCAGGGGACTAATGAAAAACTGTTTTTT.

A few counts support this clonotype. This chain connects TRBV6-2 or TRBV6-3 to TRBJ1-3; D is perhaps TRBD1 (5 bases). This CDR3 is built from 15 residues. Germline V gene data show CDR1 as MNHEY and CDR2 as SVGEGT. Trimming cost V 6 bases and J 4 bases, with 16 bases left between them. The CDR3 coding sequence is TGTGCCAGCAGCCGGGACGCGTGGGAAGGAAACACCATATATTTT. It translates to CASSRDAWEGNTIYF.

This chain joins TRBV7-9 and TRBJ2-7; 9 bases match TRBD1. V was pared by 5 bases and J by 10 bases, with 9 bases of the junction left unmatched. Germline assignment: CDR1 SEHNR and CDR2 FQNEAQ (reference sequence). The CDR3 runs to 13 residues. This chain's CDR3 is CASSPRDRANQYV. The CDR3 bases are TGTGCCAGCAGCCCCCGGGACAGGGCAAACCAGTACGTC.

This clonotype was observed at least ten times. The genes are TRBV7-2 and TRBJ2-7; D ambiguous. The CDR3 sequence is 14 residues long. Germline V gene lookup returns CDR1 SGHTA and CDR2 FQGNSA. The V gene lost 1 base and the J gene lost 2 bases, with 9 bases spanning the gap. The CDR3 reads CASSLGVVPYEQYV. CDR3 nucleotide sequence: TGTGCCAGCAGCTTAGGGGTCGTTCCCTACGAGCAGTACGTC.

The sample holds a few counts of this clonotype. The rearrangement links TRBV11-2 to TRBJ1-1; D unresolved. V was pared by 1 base and J by 7 bases, with 10 bases between. Germline values: CDR1 SGHAT, CDR2 FQNNGV. This CDR3 has 13 residues. CDR3 residues: CASSLVYGHEAFF. Written as DNA, the CDR3 is TGTGCCAGCAGCTTAGTTTACGGCCATGAAGCTTTCTTT. Combining the CDR3 with reference TRBV11-2 and TRBJ1-1 gives the whole variable domain EAGVAQSPRYKIIEKRQSVAFWCNPISGHATLYWYQQILGQGPKLLIQFQNNGVVDDSQLPKDRFSAERLKGVDSTLKIQPAKLEDSAVYLCASSLVYGHEAFFGQGTRLTVV.

In this sample, this clonotype turned up a few times. The J gene is TRBJ1-1, the V gene TRBV20-1, with TRBD1 matching over 9 bases. The ends lost 3 bases at V and 1 base at J; junction bases unmatched: 9. Germline V gene sequence: CDR1 DFQATT, CDR2 SNEGSKA (reference sequence). The CDR3 is made up of 16 amino acids. The CDR3 loop reads CSARGRLTGGNTEAFF. CDR3 DNA sequence: TGCAGTGCTAGGGGGAGATTGACAGGGGGGAACACTGAAGCTTTCTTT.

This chain connects TRBV3-1 to TRBJ2-5; TRBD2 agrees at 7 bases. Germline lookup yields CDR1 LGHDT and CDR2 YNNKEL (reference sequence). Trimming at V came to 4 bases and at J to 2 bases, leaving 13 bases not matched to a gene. The CDR3 is 17 amino acids. CDR3 amino acids: CASSLTAGLAVQETQYF. The CDR3 nucleotides are TGTGCCAGCAGCCTAACAGCGGGGCTAGCGGTACAAGAGACCCAGTACTTC.

Comments on this clonotype: Possible read error: a much larger clone is one base away. The V gene is TRBV7-2, the J gene TRBJ2-3; 9 nucleotides align to TRBD2. The CDR3 has 16 residues. CDR1 SGHTA and CDR2 FQGNSA come from the germline V gene. V was clipped by 0 bases and J by 2 bases; unmatched bases: 3. DNA of the CDR3: TGTGCCAGCAGCTTAGCGAGGACTAGCGACACAGATACGCAGTATTTT. Translation: CASSLARTSDTDTQYF.

At least ten counts were recorded for this clonotype. This chain connects TRBV5-1 to TRBJ2-1; unclear D gene. There are 15 residues in the CDR3. The V gene's germline CDR1 is SGHRS and CDR2 YFSETQ. Trimming cost V 4 bases and J 0 bases, with 11 bases left between them. CDR3: CASSPDTSSYNEQFF. The CDR3 nucleotides are TGCGCCAGCAGCCCCGACACTTCCTCCTACAATGAGCAGTTCTTC.

The CDR3 protein is CASSFVTGPFSGGANVLTF. In nucleotides, the CDR3 is TGTGCCAGCAGCTTTGTAACAGGGCCTTTCTCGGGAGGGGCCAACGTCCTGACTTTC. The rearrangement links TRBV5-4 to TRBJ2-6, with D tentatively TRBD1 (6 bases). The germline gives CDR1 SGHNT, CDR2 YYREEE (reference sequence). This CDR3 is built from 19 residues. Trimming removed 2 bases from V and 4 bases from J, with 22 bases in between.

The chain is built from TRBV12-3 or TRBV12-4 and TRBJ1-1; no firm D call. This CDR3 comprises 13 residues. V lost 10 bases, J lost 10 bases, and 22 bases lay in between. In DNA form, the CDR3 reads TGTGCCACCGGAATTACCGGGTACTCTTTAGCTTTCTTT. Translated, it gives CATGITGYSLAFF.

In its sample, this clonotype was seen a few times. The chain has TRBV11-3 and TRBJ2-5; D is perhaps TRBD1 (5 bases). V dropped 3 bases and J dropped 5 bases, with 16 bases sitting between them. The CDR3 consists of 15 residues. The germline gives CDR1 SGHNT, CDR2 YENEEA. CDR3 nucleotides: TGTGCCAGCAGCTTTCTGACAGACCTTGGGGAGACCCAGTACTTC. It yields the protein CASSFLTDLGETQYF.

The chain has TRBV5-6 and TRBJ2-3; D might be TRBD2 (7 bases). Looked up from germline, CDR1 is SGHDT and CDR2 is YYEEEE. V was clipped by 4 bases and J by 2 bases, with 17 bases between them. CDR3 size: 16 residues. CDR3 loop: CASSLTRGAVTDTQYF. CDR3 sequence (DNA): TGTGCCAGCAGCCTTACTCGGGGGGCCGTCACAGATACGCAGTATTTT.

The gene calls are TRBV27 and TRBJ1-1; D may be TRBD1 (6 bases). Germline V gene sequence: CDR1 MNHEY, CDR2 SMNVEV (reference sequence). V lost 8 bases to trimming and J lost 0 bases, with 16 bases between them. The CDR3 is 15 amino acids. The CDR3 reads CASGKSRGLNTEAFF. The CDR3 region has the DNA TGTGCCAGCGGGAAGAGCAGGGGCCTGAACACTGAAGCTTTCTTT.

This clonotype has a handful of counts. The chain joins TRBV2 to TRBJ1-1; D is uncertain. The CDR3 is 14 residues long. Germline loops: CDR1 SNHLY, CDR2 FYNNEI. V was trimmed by 1 base and J by 3 bases, leaving 9 bases between them. The chain's CDR3 is CASSEVERDTEAFF. CDR3 DNA: TGTGCCAGCAGTGAAGTTGAGAGGGACACTGAAGCTTTCTTT.

This chain uses TRBV5-1 with TRBJ2-1; D unresolved. The V gene's germline CDR1 is SGHRS and CDR2 YFSETQ. There are 14 residues in the CDR3. V was shortened by 0 bases and J by 3 bases, with 7 bases between the two germline ends. DNA of the CDR3: TGCGCCAGCAGCTTGGTTGCTCTCTACAATGAGCAGTTCTTC. It specifies CASSLVALYNEQFF.

This clonotype was recorded a few times. The chain combines TRBV5-1 with TRBJ2-3; TRBD1 aligns across 12 bases. CDR3 length: 16 amino acids. Germline trimming cut 3 bases from V and 4 bases from J; bases unmatched to any gene: 6. Germline V CDR1 and CDR2: SGHRS, YFSETQ. The CDR3 DNA reads as TGCGCCAGCAGCTGGGGGACAGGGGGCGCGGCAGATACGCAGTATTTT. This encodes CASSWGTGGAADTQYF.

This clonotype has a handful of counts. The J gene is TRBJ2-1, the V gene TRBV7-2; perhaps TRBD2 as D (7 bases). Between the trimmed V and J ends, which lost 1 base and 8 bases, there was a span of 18 bases. The CDR3 spans 16 residues. Looked up from germline, CDR1 is SGHTA and CDR2 is FQGNSA. The CDR3 reads CASSLGVGGGRDEQFF. DNA for the CDR3: TGTGCCAGCAGCTTAGGGGTGGGGGGGGGCCGGGATGAGCAGTTCTTC. Drawing the rest from reference TRBV7-2 and TRBJ2-1, the complete variable domain is GAGVSQSPSNKVTEKGKDVELRCDPISGHTALYWYRQSLGQGLEFLIYFQGNSAPDKSGLPSDRFSAERTGGSVSTLTIQRTQQEDSAVYLCASSLGVGGGRDEQFFGPGTRLTVL.

V is TRBV7-8 and J is TRBJ2-3, with 7 bases that match TRBD2. CDR1 is SGHVS and CDR2 is FQNEAQ in the germline V gene. With V trimmed by 5 bases and J by 8 bases, 10 bases remained unmatched. This CDR3 has 14 amino acids. DNA of the CDR3: TGTGCCAGCAGCCCTGGACTAGGCCGAGGTACGCAGTATTTT. It codes for CASSPGLGRGTQYF.